This TCR beta chain was recovered during a study of blood T cell repertoires in COVID-19. Study context: COVID-19 samples collected from the United States, Italy and Spain covered acute and convalescent phases.

J was trimmed by 6 bases and V by 0 bases; bases with no gene match: 5. In germline, CDR1 is LGHDT, CDR2 YNNKEL (reference sequence). The CDR3 has 16 residues. Profiled with immunoSEQ multiplex PCR; TCRdb holds only in-frame clones, not every one. The sample consists of nearly 300,000 clones, just under 90% of them appearing once. The rearrangement links TRBV3-1 (or the pseudogene TRBV3-2) to TRBJ2-7, with 13 bases that match TRBD2. This receptor was taken from a woman aged 45-59 years who had been exposed to COVID-19. The sequenced material came from PBMCs or T cells enriched from blood (not recorded which). CDR3 sequence reads: CASSQESLAGGPEQYF. CDR3 sequence (DNA): TGTGCCAGCAGCCAAGAATCACTAGCGGGGGGGCCCGAGCAGTACTTC.